This T cell receptor (beta chain) was recorded in a study of cytomegalovirus exposure and HLA in healthy donors. Study-wide results and caveats: TCR beta chains numbering roughly 150 were designated cytomegalovirus-associated. A prior analysis recorded that most TCR beta V segments were productive about 87% or about 30% of the time.

Researchers ran the PCR with 60 Vbeta and 13 Jbeta primers. Sequencing used immunoSEQ multiplex PCR; TCRdb keeps in-frame clones, though not all of them. The data contain 110,000 to 150,000 clones, roughly four fifths of them singletons. V shed 5 bases and J shed 11 bases, with 25 bases lying between them. The CDR3 runs to 16 residues. The germline CDR1 and CDR2 sequences are SGHNT and YENEEA. A remark on this clone: Its antigen is not known.

The TCR comes from a woman aged 55-69 years in good health and CMV-seropositive. The genes are TRBV11-3 and TRBJ1-5; D gene ambiguous. The source material was PBMCs. CDR3 region: CASSLPGRLNLGAQHF. In nucleotides, the CDR3 is TGTGCCAGCAGCCTTCCCGGGCGACTTAATCTGGGAGCCCAGCATTTT.